The T cell receptor beta chain described here comes from a study of blood T cell repertoires in COVID-19. Study in general: Sources were T cells, B-cell-depleted T cells, or PBMCs; the material itself was cDNA or gDNA.

V shed 0 bases and J 2 bases; nucleotides not matched to a gene: 2. Germline values: CDR1 MGHRA, CDR2 YSYEKL. CDR3 length: 15 amino acids. This table comes from immunoSEQ multiplex PCR, and its TCRdb copy is limited to in-frame clones, with some not included. The sample gives 450,000 or so clones, 90% of which show up once; less than 0.75% is in the top ten. Participants were placed into cohorts based on the clinical history they reported. Recovery meant two consecutive negative NP/OP PCR tests, professional clearance, or resolved symptoms. The sequenced material came from PBMCs or T cells enriched from blood (not recorded which). The source is a man aged 18-30 years who had recovered from COVID-19. J is TRBJ1-2 and V is TRBV4-1; TRBD1 aligns across 8 bases. The CDR3 sequence: CASSQDDRGNYGYTF. The CDR3, as DNA: TGCGCCAGCAGCCAAGATGACAGGGGAAACTATGGCTACACCTTC.